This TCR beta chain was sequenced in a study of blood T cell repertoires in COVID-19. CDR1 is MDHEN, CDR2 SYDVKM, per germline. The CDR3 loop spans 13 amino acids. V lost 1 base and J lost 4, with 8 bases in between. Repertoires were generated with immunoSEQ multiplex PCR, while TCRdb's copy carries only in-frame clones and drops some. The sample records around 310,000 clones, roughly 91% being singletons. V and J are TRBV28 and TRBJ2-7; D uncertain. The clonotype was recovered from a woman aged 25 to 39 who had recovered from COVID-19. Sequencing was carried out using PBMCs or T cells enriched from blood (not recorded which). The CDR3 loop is CASSLFLAYEQYF. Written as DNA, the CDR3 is TGTGCCAGCAGTTTATTCCTGGCTTACGAGCAGTACTTC.